The 22 T cell receptor beta chains below come from one sample, sequenced in a study of blood T cell repertoires in COVID-19. TCRdb keeps only in-frame clones here, not all; method: immunoSEQ multiplex PCR. The top ten hold 4.5% of the sample, which has 73,000 or so clones, roughly 80% seen once. The sample comprised peripheral blood. The source of these receptors is a woman between 55 and 75 years old with acute or convalescent COVID-19.

The chain has TRBV6-4 and TRBJ2-6; TRBD1 is a possible D gene (6 bases). Deletions cut 0 bases from V and 0 bases from J, with 6 bases between. Germline CDR1 MRHNA, CDR2 SNTAGT. CDR3 length equals 16 residues. The CDR3 nucleotides are TGTGCCAGCAGTGACTCAGGGGGCTCTGGGGCCAACGTCCTGACTTTC. It is translated as CASSDSGGSGANVLTF.

This chain links TRBV19 with TRBJ2-7, with D possibly matching TRBD1 (6 bases). Germline CDR1 LNHDA, CDR2 SQIVND (reference sequence). This CDR3 has 13 residues. V gave up 2 bases and J gave up 2 bases, with 7 bases separating them. The CDR3 sequence: CASSITGTYEQYF. The CDR3 region has the DNA TGTGCCAGTAGTATAACAGGGACCTACGAGCAGTACTTC. The full variable domain, in which reference TRBV19 and TRBJ2-7 provide the parts outside the CDR3, is DGGITQSPKYLFRKEGQNVTLSCEQNLNHDAMYWYRQDPGQGLRLIYYSQIVNDFQKGDIAEGYSVSREKKESFPLTVTSAQKNPTAFYLCASSITGTYEQYFGPGTRLTVT.

The J gene is TRBJ1-1, the V gene TRBV13; maybe TRBD1 (5 bases). Germline V lookup: CDR1 PRHDT, CDR2 FYEKMQ (reference sequence). V was shortened by 3 bases and J by 7 bases, with 9 bases between the two germline ends. The CDR3 loop spans 12 amino acids. CDR3 coding DNA: TGTGCCAGCAGCTTCCGTCAGGGTGAAGCTTTCTTT. Translating it yields CASSFRQGEAFF.

The chain joins TRBV6-5 to TRBJ2-3, with a weak D call TRBD2 (5 bases). The CDR3 sequence is 14 residues long. CDR1 and CDR2 (germline): MNHEY, SVGAGI. Trimming removed 6 bases at V and 3 bases at J, with 13 bases between. CDR3 DNA sequence: TGTGCCAGCAGCCGTGCGGGTATAACAGATACGCAGTATTTT. As protein: CASSRAGITDTQYF.

V usage is TRBV27 and J usage is TRBJ2-7; TRBD1 matches at 9 bases. Per germline, CDR1 MNHEY and CDR2 SMNVEV (reference sequence). This CDR3 contains 15 residues. V gave up 7 bases and J gave up 0 bases; unmatched junction bases: 7. This CDR3 reads CASNKRTGDSYEQYF. The DNA for the CDR3 is TGTGCCAGCAATAAGAGGACAGGGGACTCCTACGAGCAGTACTTC.

This chain uses TRBV11-1 with TRBJ1-1; D unclear. CDR1 SGHAT and CDR2 FQDESV come from the germline V gene (reference sequence). The V end was cut by 5 bases, the J end by 10 bases, with 17 bases between. CDR3 length: 13 residues. As DNA, the CDR3 is TGTGCCAGCAGCCTGGGGAGGGAAAGGCGAGCTTTCTTT. This gives the protein CASSLGRERRAFF.

This clone was detected only a few times. The rearrangement links TRBV11-2 to TRBJ2-3; TRBD1 matches at 8 bases. Germline V gene data show CDR1 as SGHAT and CDR2 as FQNNGV. The CDR3 length is 15 residues. J was trimmed by 0 bases and V by 6 bases; bases with no gene match: 5. CDR3 in amino acids: CASRGQAYSTDTQYF. In DNA form, the CDR3 reads TGTGCCAGCAGGGGACAGGCCTATAGCACAGATACGCAGTATTTT.

The J gene is TRBJ1-1, the V gene TRBV2, with 11 positions matching TRBD1. Germline loops: CDR1 SNHLY, CDR2 FYNNEI. This CDR3 comprises 13 residues. Trimming cost V 6 bases and J 6 bases; bases outside gene matches: 3. The CDR3 here is CASSGQGAAEAFF. The CDR3 DNA reads TGTGCCAGCAGCGGACAGGGGGCTGCTGAAGCTTTCTTT. The full variable domain, rest sourced from reference TRBV2 and TRBJ1-1, is EPEVTQTPSHQVTQMGQEVILRCVPISNHLYFYWYRQILGQKVEFLVSFYNNEISEKSEIFDDQFSVERPDGSNFTLKIRSTKLEDSAMYFCASSGQGAAEAFFGQGTRLTVV.

This rearrangement joins TRBV11-2 to TRBJ2-7, with D tentatively TRBD1 (6 bases). The germline V gene encodes CDR1 SGHAT and CDR2 FQNNGV. V shed 5 bases and J shed 6 bases, with 11 bases lying between them. The CDR3 loop spans 12 amino acids. The CDR3 sequence: CASSLQGIEQYF. The DNA of the CDR3 is TGTGCCAGCAGCCTACAGGGAATCGAGCAGTACTTC.

J is TRBJ2-1 and V is TRBV10-1; tentative D call: TRBD1 (9 bases). V shed 8 bases and J shed 7 bases, with 15 bases lying between them. The CDR3 is 13 residues long. CDR1 WNHNN and CDR2 SYGVQD come from the germline V gene (reference sequence). The CDR3 coding sequence is TGCGCCAGCGCGGGAGGACAGGGGAATGAGCAGTTCTTC. Its protein product is CASAGGQGNEQFF.

The genes are TRBV7-3 and TRBJ2-5, with unresolved D. The V gene's germline CDR1 is SGHTA and CDR2 FQGTGA. The CDR3 loop spans 13 amino acids. Trimming stripped 2 bases from V and 4 bases from J, with 8 bases between. As DNA, the CDR3 is TGTGCCAGCAGCTTATATAGTGGAGAGACCCAGTACTTC. As protein: CASSLYSGETQYF. Based on the CDR3 plus reference TRBV7-3 and TRBJ2-5, the full variable domain is GAGVSQTPSNKVTEKGKYVELRCDPISGHTALYWYRQSLGQGPEFLIYFQGTGAADDSGLPNDRFFAVRPEGSVSTLKIQRTERGDSAVYLCASSLYSGETQYFGPGTRLLVL.

The chain employs TRBV7-3 and TRBJ1-3, with 9 bases aligning to TRBD1. The CDR3 spans 15 residues. In germline, CDR1 is SGHTA, CDR2 FQGTGA. With 8 bases clipped from V and 4 bases from J, the junction kept 9 bases outside the gene matches. The CDR3 bases are TGTGCCAGCGGCCCCGGACAGGGGTCCGGAAACACCATATATTTT. Translation: CASGPGQGSGNTIYF.

The chain couples TRBV3-1 (or the pseudogene TRBV3-2) to TRBJ2-1; 13 bases are shared with TRBD2. J lost 9 bases, V lost 4 bases, and 12 bases had no gene match. CDR3 length: 17 amino acids. Germline CDR1 and CDR2: LGHDT and YNNKEL (reference sequence). The CDR3 sequence: CASSRSLAGGLGGEQFF. The DNA of the CDR3 is TGTGCCAGCAGCCGATCACTAGCGGGGGGGCTGGGTGGTGAGCAGTTCTTC.

This clone has a single count. CDR3 DNA sequence: TGTGCCAGTATACAGGGAATAGGGACCGGGGAGCTGTTTTTT. Its protein is CASIQGIGTGELFF. The genes are TRBV19 and TRBJ2-2, with D possibly TRBD1 on 6 matching bases. The V gene's germline CDR1 is LNHDA and CDR2 SQIVND (reference sequence). CDR3 length: 14 residues. V lost 7 bases, J lost 5 bases, and 14 bases lay in between.

V usage is TRBV6-5 and J usage is TRBJ2-7, with 9 bases matching TRBD1. The germline gives CDR1 MNHEY, CDR2 SVGAGI. This CDR3 comprises 14 residues. V shed 7 bases and J 6 bases; nucleotides not matched to a gene: 10. The CDR3, as DNA: TGTGCCAGCACCGGGACAGGGAGGCTGCTCGAGCAGTACTTC. Protein product: CASTGTGRLLEQYF.

The chain combines TRBV30 with TRBJ1-3; perhaps TRBD1 as D (6 bases). Per the germline V gene, CDR1 is GTSNPN and CDR2 is SVGIG (reference sequence). The CDR3 totals 13 residues. Trimming pared 1 base from V and 2 bases from J, leaving 6 bases between. This CDR3 is CAWSAGAGNTIYF. CDR3 coding DNA: TGTGCCTGGAGTGCAGGGGCTGGAAACACCATATATTTT.

The chain links TRBV6-5 to TRBJ2-3; 8 bases agree with TRBD2. Germline loops: CDR1 MNHEY, CDR2 SVGAGI. V dropped 10 bases and J dropped 2; count of bases not matched to a gene: 11. The CDR3 extends over 15 amino acids. The CDR3 DNA reads as TGTGCCACCCAATTATCGGGGGGGTTCACAGATACGCAGTATTTT. Translated: CATQLSGGFTDTQYF.

This clone was detected only a few times. This chain uses TRBV19 with TRBJ2-2; 9 bases are a match to TRBD1. V shed 1 base and J 7 bases; nucleotides not matched to a gene: 10. The CDR3 loop spans 17 amino acids. Germline V gene data show CDR1 as LNHDA and CDR2 as SQIVND (reference sequence). As DNA, the CDR3 is TGTGCCAGTAGTATAGCTGGGACAGGGCTAGGGGTCGGGGAGCTGTTTTTT. Its protein product is CASSIAGTGLGVGELFF. The entire variable domain, with the rest obtained from reference TRBV19 and TRBJ2-2, is as follows: DGGITQSPKYLFRKEGQNVTLSCEQNLNHDAMYWYRQDPGQGLRLIYYSQIVNDFQKGDIAEGYSVSREKKESFPLTVTSAQKNPTAFYLCASSIAGTGLGVGELFFGEGSRLTVL.

This rearrangement joins TRBV2 to TRBJ1-5, with TRBD1 matching over 9 bases. CDR1 and CDR2 (germline): SNHLY, FYNNEI. This CDR3 is 19 amino acids long. V shed 6 bases, J shed 0 bases, and the junction held 15 bases outside the gene matches. The CDR3 spells CASREIRARTGDSNQPQHF. Here the CDR3 DNA reads TGTGCCAGCAGGGAAATCCGAGCCCGGACAGGGGATAGCAATCAGCCCCAGCATTTT.

This chain uses TRBV6-1 with TRBJ2-3; 7 bases are a match to TRBD2. J lost 8 bases, V lost 1 base, and 6 bases had no gene match. The V gene's germline CDR1 is MNHNS and CDR2 SASEGT. There are 14 residues in the CDR3. CDR3 protein: CASSEGGGSGTQYF. DNA of the CDR3: TGTGCCAGCAGTGAAGGGGGAGGGTCGGGTACGCAGTATTTT.

The CDR3 DNA is TGTGCCAGCAGATTATCAGGGGTCACTGAAGCTTTCTTT. As protein: CASRLSGVTEAFF. The chain combines TRBV6-5 with TRBJ1-1; tentatively, D is TRBD1 (6 bases). Trimming shortened V by 6 bases and J by 4 bases, and 12 bases separated the two germline ends. Germline V gene sequence: CDR1 MNHEY, CDR2 SVGAGI. The CDR3 is made up of 13 amino acids.

The chain recombines TRBV18 with TRBJ2-1; 8 bases are a match to TRBD1. Germline-derived CDR1 and CDR2 are KGHSH and LQKENI. Losses at the gene ends were 1 base for V and 2 bases for J; bases not matched to a gene: 13. This CDR3 has 19 residues. CDR3 sequence: CASSPRLGQVHGTYNEQFF. The CDR3 region has the DNA TGTGCCAGCTCACCACGTCTGGGACAGGTTCATGGAACCTACAATGAGCAGTTCTTC. Looking up the rest from reference TRBV18 and TRBJ2-1 gives the full variable domain: NAGVMQNPRHLVRRRGQEARLRCSPMKGHSHVYWYRQLPEEGLKFMVYLQKENIIDESGMPKERFSAEFPKEGPSILRIQQVVRGDSAAYFCASSPRLGQVHGTYNEQFFGPGTRLTVL.